This is a list of T cell receptor beta chains from one sample in a study of T cells after posttransplantation cyclophosphamide. TCRdb keeps only in-frame clones here, not all; method: immunoSEQ multiplex PCR. Observed are roughly 49,000 clones, no singletons, with the top ten taking over 2%. Specimen: PBMCs. Receptors originate from a man between 35 and 55 years old in good health, CMV-negative, and a related stem cell transplant donor. The conserved cysteine and the conserved F or W are not part of the CDR3 here. The order of the fields is J gene, V gene, CDR3 protein.

j_gene: TRBJ1-2; v_gene: TRBV27; CDR3aa: ASSPSRDSYGYT
j_gene: TRBJ2-1; v_gene: TRBV7-9; CDR3aa: ASSSPDAGGGKEQF
j_gene: TRBJ2-5; v_gene: TRBV5-1; CDR3aa: ASSFIFGLAGNQETQY
j_gene: TRBJ1-1; v_gene: TRBV7-9; CDR3aa: ASSRAYRGTEAF
j_gene: TRBJ2-1; v_gene: TRBV6-5; CDR3aa: ASSSRLSRGEQF
j_gene: TRBJ2-1; v_gene: TRBV9; CDR3aa: ASSPGGGYNEQF
j_gene: TRBJ2-7; v_gene: TRBV14; CDR3aa: ASSPVSYEQY
j_gene: TRBJ2-7; v_gene: TRBV6-6; CDR3aa: ASSYSINQGYEQY
j_gene: TRBJ2-1; v_gene: TRBV11-3; CDR3aa: ASSSSGRTQF
j_gene: TRBJ2-7; v_gene: TRBV7-9; CDR3aa: ASSFLGEGRNEQY
j_gene: TRBJ1-5; v_gene: TRBV5-1; CDR3aa: ASSLEPQRGNQPQH
j_gene: TRBJ1-1; v_gene: TRBV30; CDR3aa: AWSKWQGGTEAF
j_gene: TRBJ1-4; v_gene: TRBV7-9; CDR3aa: ASSLRAGRRDEKLF
j_gene: .; v_gene: TRBV7-9; CDR3aa: ASSPGREGRKSYEQY
j_gene: TRBJ1-1; v_gene: TRBV30; CDR3aa: AWSDGTGNTEAF
j_gene: TRBJ2-7; v_gene: TRBV6-6; CDR3aa: ASSAGTGDQGYEQY
j_gene: TRBJ2-2; v_gene: TRBV27; CDR3aa: ASSLKSGWVVNTGELF
j_gene: TRBJ2-7; v_gene: TRBV5-4; CDR3aa: ASSPRGRSNEQY
j_gene: TRBJ2-2; v_gene: TRBV15; CDR3aa: ATSSHKRNTGELF
j_gene: TRBJ2-5; v_gene: TRBV9; CDR3aa: ASSAGGTSGSETQY
j_gene: TRBJ1-2; v_gene: TRBV5-1; CDR3aa: ASSLVSGGDGYT
j_gene: TRBJ2-3; v_gene: TRBV2; CDR3aa: ASSVSGTSTDTQY
j_gene: TRBJ1-4; v_gene: TRBV10-3; CDR3aa: AISEGTGGEKLF
j_gene: TRBJ2-5; v_gene: TRBV5-1; CDR3aa: ASSLGNSRTEETQY
j_gene: TRBJ2-1; v_gene: TRBV4-1; CDR3aa: ASSQVLPRDRAVGEQF
j_gene: TRBJ2-5; v_gene: TRBV28; CDR3aa: ASSPRGWAQETQY
j_gene: TRBJ2-5; v_gene: TRBV6-6; CDR3aa: ASSSLTGSRRETQY
j_gene: TRBJ1-1; v_gene: TRBV2; CDR3aa: ASSAEKEGTEAF
j_gene: TRBJ1-5; v_gene: TRBV10-3; CDR3aa: AIKEINQPQH
j_gene: TRBJ2-2; v_gene: TRBV7-2; CDR3aa: ASSTGLAGAAGELF
j_gene: TRBJ2-3; v_gene: TRBV10-1; CDR3aa: ASSDRLPDGPDTQY
j_gene: TRBJ1-1; v_gene: TRBV10-1; CDR3aa: ASSEGTVFEAF
j_gene: TRBJ1-1; v_gene: TRBV11-2; CDR3aa: ASSAGPGEGAF
j_gene: TRBJ2-1; v_gene: TRBV4-2; CDR3aa: ASSQDESDEQF
j_gene: TRBJ2-5; v_gene: TRBV29-1; CDR3aa: SVELGVSFRGTQY
j_gene: TRBJ2-3; v_gene: TRBV5-1; CDR3aa: ASALSLAGTSTDTQY
j_gene: TRBJ1-5; v_gene: TRBV18; CDR3aa: ASSRGGGNQPQH